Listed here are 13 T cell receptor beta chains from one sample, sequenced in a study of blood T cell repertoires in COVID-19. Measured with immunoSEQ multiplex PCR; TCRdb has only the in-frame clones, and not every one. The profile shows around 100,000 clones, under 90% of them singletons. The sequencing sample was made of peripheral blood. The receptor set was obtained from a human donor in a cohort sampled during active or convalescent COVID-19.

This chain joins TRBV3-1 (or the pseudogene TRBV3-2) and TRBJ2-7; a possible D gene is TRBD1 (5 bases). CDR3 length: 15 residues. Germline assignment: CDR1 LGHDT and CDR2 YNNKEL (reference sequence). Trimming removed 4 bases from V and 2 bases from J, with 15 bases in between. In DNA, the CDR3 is TGTGCCAGCAGCCCCCGACAGAAGATGACCTACGAGCAGTACTTC. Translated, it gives CASSPRQKMTYEQYF.

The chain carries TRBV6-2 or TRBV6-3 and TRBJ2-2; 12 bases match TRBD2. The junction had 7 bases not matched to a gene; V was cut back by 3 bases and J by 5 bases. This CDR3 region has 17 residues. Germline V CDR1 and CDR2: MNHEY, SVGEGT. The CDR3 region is CASSYPSGGARTGELFF. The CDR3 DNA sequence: TGTGCCAGCAGTTATCCTAGCGGGGGGGCCAGAACCGGGGAGCTGTTTTTT.

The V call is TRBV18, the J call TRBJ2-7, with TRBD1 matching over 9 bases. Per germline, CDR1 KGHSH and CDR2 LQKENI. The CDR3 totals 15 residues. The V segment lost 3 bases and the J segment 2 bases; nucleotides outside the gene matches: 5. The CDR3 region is CASSPGGQGTYEQYF. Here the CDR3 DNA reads TGTGCCAGCTCACCCGGAGGACAGGGGACCTACGAGCAGTACTTC. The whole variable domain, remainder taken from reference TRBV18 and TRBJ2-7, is NAGVMQNPRHLVRRRGQEARLRCSPMKGHSHVYWYRQLPEEGLKFMVYLQKENIIDESGMPKERFSAEFPKEGPSILRIQQVVRGDSAAYFCASSPGGQGTYEQYFGPGTRLTVT.

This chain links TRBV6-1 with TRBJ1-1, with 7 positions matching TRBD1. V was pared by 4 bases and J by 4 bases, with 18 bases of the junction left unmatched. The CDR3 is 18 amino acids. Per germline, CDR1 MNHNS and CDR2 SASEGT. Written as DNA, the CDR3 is TGTGCCAGCAGTGTGTCCATCATAAGACAGGGACTGGTCACTGAAGCTTTCTTT. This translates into CASSVSIIRQGLVTEAFF.

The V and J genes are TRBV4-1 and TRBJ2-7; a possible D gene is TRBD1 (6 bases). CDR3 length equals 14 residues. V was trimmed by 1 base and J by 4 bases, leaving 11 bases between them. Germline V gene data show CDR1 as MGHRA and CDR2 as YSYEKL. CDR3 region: CASSQVETGYEQYF. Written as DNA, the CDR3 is TGCGCCAGCAGCCAAGTAGAGACAGGTTACGAGCAGTACTTC.

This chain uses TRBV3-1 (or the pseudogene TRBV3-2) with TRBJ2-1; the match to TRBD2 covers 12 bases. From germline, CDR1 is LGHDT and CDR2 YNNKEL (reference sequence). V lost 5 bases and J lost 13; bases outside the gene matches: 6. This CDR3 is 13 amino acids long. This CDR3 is CASSVTSGGTQFF. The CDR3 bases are TGTGCCAGCAGCGTTACTAGCGGGGGGACTCAGTTCTTC.

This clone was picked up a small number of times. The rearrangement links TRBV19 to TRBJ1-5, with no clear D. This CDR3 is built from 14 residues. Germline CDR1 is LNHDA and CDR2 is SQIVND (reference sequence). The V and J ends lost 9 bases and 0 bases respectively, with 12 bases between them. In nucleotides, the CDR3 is TGTGCCAGCTCCAGTGGCATTAGCAATCAGCCCCAGCATTTT. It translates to CASSSGISNQPQHF. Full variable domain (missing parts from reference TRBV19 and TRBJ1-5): DGGITQSPKYLFRKEGQNVTLSCEQNLNHDAMYWYRQDPGQGLRLIYYSQIVNDFQKGDIAEGYSVSREKKESFPLTVTSAQKNPTAFYLCASSSGISNQPQHFGDGTRLSIL.

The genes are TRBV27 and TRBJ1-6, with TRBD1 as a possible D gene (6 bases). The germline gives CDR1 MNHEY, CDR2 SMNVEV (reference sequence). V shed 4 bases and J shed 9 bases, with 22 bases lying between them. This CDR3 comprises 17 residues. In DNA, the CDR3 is TGTGCCAGCAGTTCCTTGCCCCAAACAGGGTGGGCTTCACCCCTCCACTTT. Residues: CASSSLPQTGWASPLHF.

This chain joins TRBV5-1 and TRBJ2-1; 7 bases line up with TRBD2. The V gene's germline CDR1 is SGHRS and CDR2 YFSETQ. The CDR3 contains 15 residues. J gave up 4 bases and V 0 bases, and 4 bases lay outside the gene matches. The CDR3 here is CASSLGLAPYNEQFF. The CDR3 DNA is TGCGCCAGCAGCTTGGGACTAGCACCGTACAATGAGCAGTTCTTC.

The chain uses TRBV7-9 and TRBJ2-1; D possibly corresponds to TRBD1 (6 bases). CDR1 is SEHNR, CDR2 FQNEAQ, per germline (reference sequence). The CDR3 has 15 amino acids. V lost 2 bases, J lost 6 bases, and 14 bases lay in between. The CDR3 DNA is TGTGCCAGCAGCTTAACTGGGGGCCCCCTCAATGAGCAGTTCTTC. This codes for CASSLTGGPLNEQFF.

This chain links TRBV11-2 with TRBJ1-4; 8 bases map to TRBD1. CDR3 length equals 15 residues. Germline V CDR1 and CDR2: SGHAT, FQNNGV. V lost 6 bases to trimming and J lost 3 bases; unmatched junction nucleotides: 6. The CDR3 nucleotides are TGTGCCAGCAGTCCCTGGACAGGGTCTAATGAAAAACTGTTTTTT. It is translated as CASSPWTGSNEKLFF.

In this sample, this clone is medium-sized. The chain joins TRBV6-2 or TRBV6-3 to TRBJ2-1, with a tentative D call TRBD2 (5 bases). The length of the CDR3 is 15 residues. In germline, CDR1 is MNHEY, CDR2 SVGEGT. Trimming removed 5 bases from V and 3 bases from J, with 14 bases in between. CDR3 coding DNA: TGTGCCAGCAGTCTTCTCGGACTGGACTACAATGAGCAGTTCTTC. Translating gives CASSLLGLDYNEQFF.

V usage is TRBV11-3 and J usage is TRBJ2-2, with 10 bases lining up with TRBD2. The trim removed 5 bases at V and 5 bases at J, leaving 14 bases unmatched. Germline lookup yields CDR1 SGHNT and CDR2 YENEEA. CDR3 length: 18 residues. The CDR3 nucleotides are TGTGCCAGCAGCCCACGGAGAGTAGCGGGGGGAGGGACCGGGGAGCTGTTTTTT. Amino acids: CASSPRRVAGGGTGELFF.